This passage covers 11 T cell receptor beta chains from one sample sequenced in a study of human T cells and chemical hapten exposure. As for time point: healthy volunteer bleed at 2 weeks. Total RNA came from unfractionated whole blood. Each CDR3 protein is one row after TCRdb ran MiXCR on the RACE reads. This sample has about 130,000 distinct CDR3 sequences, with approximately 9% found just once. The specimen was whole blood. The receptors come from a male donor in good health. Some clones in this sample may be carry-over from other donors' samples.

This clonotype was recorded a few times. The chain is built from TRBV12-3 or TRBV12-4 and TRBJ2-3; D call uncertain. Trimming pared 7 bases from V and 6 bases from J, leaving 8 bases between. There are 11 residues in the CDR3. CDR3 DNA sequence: TGTGCCAGCATTGTCAGGGATACGCAGTATTTT. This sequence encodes CASIVRDTQYF.

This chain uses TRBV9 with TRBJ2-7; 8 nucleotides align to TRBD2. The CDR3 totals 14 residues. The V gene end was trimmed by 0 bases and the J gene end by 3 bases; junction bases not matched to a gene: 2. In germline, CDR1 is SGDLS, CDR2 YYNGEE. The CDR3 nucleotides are TGTGCCAGCAGCGTAGCAGCGGGGGACTACGAGCAGTACTTC. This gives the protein CASSVAAGDYEQYF. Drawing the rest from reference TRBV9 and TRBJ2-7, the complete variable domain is DSGVTQTPKHLITATGQRVTLRCSPRSGDLSVYWYQQSLDQGLQFLIQYYNGEERAKGNILERFSAQQFPDLHSELNLSSLELGDSALYFCASSVAAGDYEQYFGPGTRLTVT.

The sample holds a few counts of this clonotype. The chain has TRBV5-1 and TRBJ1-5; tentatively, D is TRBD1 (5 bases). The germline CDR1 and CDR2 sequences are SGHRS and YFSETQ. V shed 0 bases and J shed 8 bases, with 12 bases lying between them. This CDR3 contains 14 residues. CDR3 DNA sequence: TGCGCCAGCAGCTTGGGCCAGGGACCAGAGCCCCAGCATTTT. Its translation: CASSLGQGPEPQHF.

This CDR3 is CASSSGGRVSYNEQFF. The CDR3 DNA reads as TGCGCCAGCAGCTCAGGCGGGAGGGTATCCTACAATGAGCAGTTCTTC. The chain combines TRBV5-1 with TRBJ2-1; 9 bases map to TRBD2. The CDR3 is made up of 16 amino acids. Unmatched junction bases numbered 5, after V lost 3 bases and J lost 1 base. Germline V gene lookup returns CDR1 SGHRS and CDR2 YFSETQ.

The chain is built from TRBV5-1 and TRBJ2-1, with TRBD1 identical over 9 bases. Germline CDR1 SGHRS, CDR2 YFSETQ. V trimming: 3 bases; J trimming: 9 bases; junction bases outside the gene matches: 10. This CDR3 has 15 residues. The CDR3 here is CASSSSGQGYGEQFF. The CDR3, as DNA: TGCGCCAGCAGCTCCTCGGGACAGGGTTACGGTGAGCAGTTCTTC.

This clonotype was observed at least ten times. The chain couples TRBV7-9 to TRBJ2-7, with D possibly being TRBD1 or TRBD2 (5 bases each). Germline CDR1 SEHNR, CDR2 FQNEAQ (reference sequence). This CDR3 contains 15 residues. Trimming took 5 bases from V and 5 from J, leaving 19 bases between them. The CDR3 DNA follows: TGTGCCAGCAGCCCTTTAGGGGCGATGAGGGACGAGCAGTACTTC. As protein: CASSPLGAMRDEQYF.

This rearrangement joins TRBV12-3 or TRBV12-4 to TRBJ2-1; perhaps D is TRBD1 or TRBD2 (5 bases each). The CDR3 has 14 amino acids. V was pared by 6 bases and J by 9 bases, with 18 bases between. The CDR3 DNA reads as TGTGCCAGCAGCCCAGGGACCGAACCCACTGAGCAGTTCTTC. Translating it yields CASSPGTEPTEQFF.

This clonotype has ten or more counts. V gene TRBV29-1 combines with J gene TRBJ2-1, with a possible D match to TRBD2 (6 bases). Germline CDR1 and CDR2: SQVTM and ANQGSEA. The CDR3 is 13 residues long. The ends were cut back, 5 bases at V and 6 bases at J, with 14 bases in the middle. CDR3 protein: CSVRGRIGNEQFF. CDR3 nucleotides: TGCAGCGTTCGGGGGAGGATCGGCAATGAGCAGTTCTTC.

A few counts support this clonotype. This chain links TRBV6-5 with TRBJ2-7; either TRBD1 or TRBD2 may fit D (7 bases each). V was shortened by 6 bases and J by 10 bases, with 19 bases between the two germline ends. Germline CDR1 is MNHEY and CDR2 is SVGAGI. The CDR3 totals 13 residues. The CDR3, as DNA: TGTGCCAGCAGCCCTCCAGGGGGGGGGCTCCAGTACTTC. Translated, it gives CASSPPGGGLQYF.

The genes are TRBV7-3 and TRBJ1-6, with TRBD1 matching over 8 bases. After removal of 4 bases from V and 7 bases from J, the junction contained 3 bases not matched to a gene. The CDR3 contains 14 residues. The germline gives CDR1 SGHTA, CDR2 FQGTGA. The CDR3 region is CASSSGQGNSPLHF. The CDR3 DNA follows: TGTGCCAGCAGCTCTGGACAGGGCAATTCACCCCTCCACTTT. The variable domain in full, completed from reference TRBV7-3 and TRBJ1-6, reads GAGVSQTPSNKVTEKGKYVELRCDPISGHTALYWYRQSLGQGPEFLIYFQGTGAADDSGLPNDRFFAVRPEGSVSTLKIQRTERGDSAVYLCASSSGQGNSPLHFGNGTRLTVT.

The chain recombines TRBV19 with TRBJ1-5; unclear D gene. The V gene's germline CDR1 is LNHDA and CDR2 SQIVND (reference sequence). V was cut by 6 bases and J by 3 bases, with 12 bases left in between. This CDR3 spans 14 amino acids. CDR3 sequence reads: CASSPNRHNQPQHF. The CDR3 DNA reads TGTGCCAGTAGCCCCAACAGACACAATCAGCCCCAGCATTTT.